The source of this T cell receptor (beta chain) is a study of T cell repertoires in cytomegalovirus infection. In its sample, this clonotype was seen a few times. The V gene lost 5 bases and the J gene lost 7 bases, with 14 bases spanning the gap. Germline values: CDR1 SNHLY, CDR2 FYNNEI. The CDR3 extends over 13 amino acids. One entry per CDR3 protein results from TCRdb running MiXCR on the reads. This table has roughly 100,000 distinct CDR3 sequences, approximately 15% appearing once. The source material was PBMCs. This rearrangement joins TRBV2 to TRBJ1-2, with D possibly being TRBD1 (5 bases). The receptor was isolated from a human donor in good health (CMV status not recorded). Some clones in this sample may be carry-over from other donors' samples. The CDR3 nucleotides read TGTGCCAGCAGTAAAGTGGGGGGAGCTGGCTACACCTTC. It codes for CASSKVGGAGYTF.